This T cell receptor (beta chain) was sequenced for a study of Graves' ophthalmopathy and Graves' hyperthyroidism. Study-level results: Ophthalmopathy progression prediction by the model yielded a sensitivity of 60% to 71% and a specificity of 72.22%.

From RNA, the CDR3 regions of TCR beta chains were amplified and sequenced. RT-PCR with HTBI primers came first, then second-round multiplex PCR. TCRdb reanalysed the multiplex PCR reads using MiXCR and keeps one entry per CDR3 protein. This sample carries around 1,200,000 distinct CDR3 sequences, about 35% of them seen once, and the ten largest clones take around 10%. This CDR3 has 14 residues. CDR1 is SQVTM, CDR2 ANQGSEA, per germline. The germline V and J ends were trimmed by 0 bases and 2 bases, with 7 bases remaining between them. This clonotype has a count of ten or more. The antigen is undetermined.

This rearrangement joins TRBV29-1 to TRBJ1-4; D unclear. The sample taken for sequencing was peripheral blood or thyroid tissue (not recorded which). The source is an adult man with Graves' hyperthyroidism. The chain's CDR3 is CSVEESGTNEKLFF. DNA of the CDR3: TGCAGCGTTGAAGAGTCGGGGACTAATGAAAAACTGTTTTTT.